What follows are 10 T cell receptor beta chains derived from one specimen sequenced in a study of T cells after posttransplantation cyclophosphamide. Sequencing was performed with immunoSEQ multiplex PCR; in TCRdb, only in-frame clones are kept and a portion is missing. The repertoire has 38,000 or so clones, none seen only once; the ten largest take 2% to 3%. The sample consisted of PBMCs. The receptors come from a man aged 45-65 years in good health, CMV-negative, and a related stem cell transplant donor.

This clone was detected ten times or more. The chain combines TRBV7-9 with TRBJ2-3; no reliable D call. Trimming pared 1 base from V and 6 bases from J, leaving 8 bases between. Germline CDR1 is SEHNR and CDR2 is FQNEAQ (reference sequence). The CDR3 length is 13 residues. Here the CDR3 DNA reads TGTGCCAGCAGCTTAGGTCTAACGGATACGCAGTATTTT. Amino acids: CASSLGLTDTQYF. The whole variable domain, remainder taken from reference TRBV7-9 and TRBJ2-3, is DTGVSQNPRHKITKRGQNVTFRCDPISEHNRLYWYRQTLGQGPEFLTYFQNEAQLEKSRLLSDRFSAERPKGSFSTLEIQRTEQGDSAMYLCASSLGLTDTQYFGPGTRLTVL.

This clone occurred many times. This chain connects TRBV5-1 to TRBJ2-3; 14 bases align to TRBD2. With 4 bases clipped from V and 2 bases from J, the junction kept 3 bases outside the gene matches. This CDR3 has 16 residues. Germline V gene data show CDR1 as SGHRS and CDR2 as YFSETQ. CDR3 DNA sequence: TGCGCCAGCAGCCGACTAGCGGGAGGGAACACAGATACGCAGTATTTT. Protein product: CASSRLAGGNTDTQYF.

This clone was found many times. The chain recombines TRBV27 with TRBJ2-2; 13 positions match TRBD2. Germline V gene data show CDR1 as MNHEY and CDR2 as SMNVEV (reference sequence). This CDR3 comprises 19 residues. The V gene end was trimmed by 2 bases and the J gene end by 4 bases; junction bases not matched to a gene: 10. The CDR3 is CASSLQRRLAGGGTGELFF. Written as DNA, the CDR3 is TGTGCCAGCAGTTTACAGCGGCGACTAGCGGGAGGCGGCACCGGGGAGCTGTTTTTT.

This clone was recorded at least ten times. This chain connects TRBV6-5 to TRBJ1-1; 8 nucleotides match TRBD1. V was pared by 2 bases and J by 2 bases, with 1 base of the junction left unmatched. From germline, CDR1 is MNHEY and CDR2 SVGAGI. The CDR3 is 14 amino acids. CDR3 in amino acids: CASSYQGANTEAFF. In nucleotides, the CDR3 is TGTGCCAGCAGTTACCAGGGGGCCAACACTGAAGCTTTCTTT.

This clone was detected only a few times. This sequence joins TRBV14 and TRBJ2-1; 9 bases map to TRBD1. Germline V gene data show CDR1 as SGHDN and CDR2 as FVKESK. This CDR3 has 15 amino acids. With 2 bases clipped from V and 8 bases from J, the junction kept 7 bases outside the gene matches. The CDR3 DNA follows: TGTGCCAGCAGCCAATTAGGGACAGGGAGCGATGAGCAGTTCTTC. It encodes CASSQLGTGSDEQFF.

This clone was seen repeatedly, ten times or more. This chain joins TRBV19 and TRBJ1-2; 8 bases fit TRBD1. The V segment lost 3 bases and the J segment 4 bases; nucleotides outside the gene matches: 4. The length of the CDR3 is 14 residues. The germline V gene has CDR1 LNHDA and CDR2 SQIVND (reference sequence). In DNA form, the CDR3 reads TGTGCCAGTAGTATCAGGGACAGGCTCTATGGCTACACCTTC. Protein sequence: CASSIRDRLYGYTF.

This clone showed up many times. The chain combines TRBV25-1 with TRBJ2-1; D may be TRBD2 (6 bases). V gave up 8 bases and J gave up 10 bases, with 24 bases separating them. CDR1 MGHDK and CDR2 SYGVNS come from the germline V gene. CDR3 size: 15 residues. The CDR3 nucleotides are TGTGCCAGCTCTTCCCCACTAGCACGCATCAACGAGCAGTTCTTC. Residues: CASSSPLARINEQFF.

Ten or more counts support this clone. V usage is TRBV7-9 and J usage is TRBJ1-1, with D unresolved. Trimming shortened V by 9 bases and J by 4 bases, and 12 bases separated the two germline ends. The length of the CDR3 is 12 residues. Germline values: CDR1 SEHNR, CDR2 FQNEAQ (reference sequence). CDR3 in amino acids: CASTLMSTEAFF. The CDR3 DNA sequence: TGTGCCAGTACCCTAATGAGCACTGAAGCTTTCTTT.

In its sample, this clone was seen a few times. The genes are TRBV7-9 and TRBJ2-5; no reliable D call. TRBJ2-7 explains the end of the DNA better; the J call may be wrong. Germline CDR1 reads SEHNR; CDR2 reads FQNEAQ (reference sequence). This CDR3 spans 13 amino acids. CDR3 nucleotide sequence: TGTGCCAGCAGCTTATCTGGGCCCTACGAGCAGTACTTC. This translates into CASSLSGPYEQYF.

There are many counts of this clone. The chain carries TRBV7-3 and TRBJ2-3; 8 positions match TRBD1. This CDR3 spans 14 amino acids. Per the germline V gene, CDR1 is SGHTA and CDR2 is FQGTGA. The J segment lost 1 base and the V segment lost 5 bases, leaving 2 bases of the junction unmatched. CDR3 sequence (DNA): TGTGCCAGCAGCATGACAGGGGGCACAGATACGCAGTATTTT. Its translation: CASSMTGGTDTQYF.